The TCR beta chain described here comes from a study of blood T cells in healthy people across ages. The study, taken as a whole, reports: Older age went with lower TCR beta diversity per million T cells, in a roughly linear way. From one million sequenced T cells, diversity estimates were lower bounds. Reliance upon unsorted PBMCs precluded definitive naive versus antigen-experienced comparison. It was not known whether donors were CMV positive (a possible confounder of expanded clonotype changes).

On this clonotype itself: The antigen is unknown.

The germline V gene encodes CDR1 SNHLY and CDR2 FYNNEI. This CDR3 region has 15 residues. The trim removed 3 bases at V and 4 bases at J, leaving 5 bases unmatched. A second PCR of roughly 7 to 11 cycles used a sample-barcoded 5' primer and a J-beta primer mix. TCRdb called the 5' RACE reads again in MiXCR, with one record for every CDR3 protein. Here the sample spans fewer than 1 million distinct CDR3 sequences, roughly 44% being singletons. The sequenced sample consisted of blood. This clonotype was obtained from a man in his 60s in good health. The V gene is TRBV2, the J gene TRBJ2-7, with TRBD2 matching over 11 bases. The DNA for the CDR3 is TGTGCCAGCAGTGAGGGTCTAGCGGGGGGATACGAGCAGTACTTC. Its translation: CASSEGLAGGYEQYF.